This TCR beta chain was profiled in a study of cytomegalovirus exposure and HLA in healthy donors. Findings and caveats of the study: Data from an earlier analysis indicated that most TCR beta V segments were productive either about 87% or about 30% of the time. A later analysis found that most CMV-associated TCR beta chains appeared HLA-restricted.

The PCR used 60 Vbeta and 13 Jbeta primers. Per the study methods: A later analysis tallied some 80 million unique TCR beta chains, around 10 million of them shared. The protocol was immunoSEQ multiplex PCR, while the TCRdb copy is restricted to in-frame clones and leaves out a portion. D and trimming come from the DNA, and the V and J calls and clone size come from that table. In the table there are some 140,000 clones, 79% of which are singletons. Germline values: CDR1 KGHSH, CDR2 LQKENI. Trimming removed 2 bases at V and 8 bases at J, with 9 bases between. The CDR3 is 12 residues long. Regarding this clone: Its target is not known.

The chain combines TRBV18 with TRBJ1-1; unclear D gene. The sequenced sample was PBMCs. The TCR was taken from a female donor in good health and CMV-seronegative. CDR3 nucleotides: TGTGCCAGCTCACCAGGGAGTCAAGAAGCTTTCTTT. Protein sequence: CASSPGSQEAFF.